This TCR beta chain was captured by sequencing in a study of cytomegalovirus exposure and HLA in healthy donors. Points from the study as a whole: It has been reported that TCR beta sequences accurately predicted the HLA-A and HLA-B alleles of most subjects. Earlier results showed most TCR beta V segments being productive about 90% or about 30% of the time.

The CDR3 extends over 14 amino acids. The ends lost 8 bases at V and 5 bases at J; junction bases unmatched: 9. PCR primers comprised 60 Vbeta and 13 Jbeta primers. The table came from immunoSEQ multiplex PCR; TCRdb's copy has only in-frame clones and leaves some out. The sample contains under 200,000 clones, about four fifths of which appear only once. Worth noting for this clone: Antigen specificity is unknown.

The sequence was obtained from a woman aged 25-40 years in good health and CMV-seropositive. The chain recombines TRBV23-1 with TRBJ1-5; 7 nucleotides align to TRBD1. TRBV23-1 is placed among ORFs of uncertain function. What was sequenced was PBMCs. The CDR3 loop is CASRPRGKDQPQHF. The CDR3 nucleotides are TGCGCCAGCCGCCCCAGGGGGAAGGATCAGCCCCAGCATTTT.